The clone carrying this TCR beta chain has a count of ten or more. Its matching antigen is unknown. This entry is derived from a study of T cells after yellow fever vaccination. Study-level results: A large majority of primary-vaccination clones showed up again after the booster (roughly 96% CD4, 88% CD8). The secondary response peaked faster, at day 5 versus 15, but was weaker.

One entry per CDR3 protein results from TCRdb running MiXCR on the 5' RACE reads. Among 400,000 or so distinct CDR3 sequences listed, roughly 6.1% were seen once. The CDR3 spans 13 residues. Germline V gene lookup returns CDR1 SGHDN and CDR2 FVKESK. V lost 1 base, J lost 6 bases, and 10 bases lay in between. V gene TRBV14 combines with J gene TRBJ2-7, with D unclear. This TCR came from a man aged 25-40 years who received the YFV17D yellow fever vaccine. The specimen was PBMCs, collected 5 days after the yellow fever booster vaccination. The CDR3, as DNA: TGTGCCAGCAGCCAAGCGCCTCCCCTCGAGCAGTACTTC. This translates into CASSQAPPLEQYF.